The rows below give T cell receptor beta chains drawn from one sample of a study of T cells in Graves' hyperthyroidism and ophthalmopathy. TCRdb re-derived calls from the multiplex PCR reads in MiXCR, one entry per CDR3 protein. The sample yields 660,000 or so distinct CDR3 sequences, 45% seen once. Sequenced input: peripheral blood or thyroid tissue (not recorded which). These receptors originate from an adult man with Graves' disease, either hyperthyroidism or ophthalmopathy (not recorded which). CDR3s include the opening cysteine and the closing phenylalanine or tryptophan. The D gene is left open where the match is weak. Size is stated for part of the rows, as once, few or many counts, or as a class when the clone is expanded.

j_gene: TRBJ1-4; v_gene: TRBV30; abundance: .; d_gene: .; CDR3nt: TGTGCCTGGAGTATATCCTCGGGTGAAAAACTGTTTTTT; CDR3aa: CAWSISSGEKLFF
j_gene: TRBJ1-2; v_gene: TRBV24-1; abundance: .; d_gene: .; CDR3nt: TGTGCCAGCAGTTTATCGTCAGGGGCTGGCTACACCTTC; CDR3aa: CASSLSSGAGYTF
j_gene: TRBJ2-7; v_gene: TRBV19; abundance: few; d_gene: TRBD2; CDR3nt: TGTGCCAGTAGTAGGCGGGAGGGCTACGAGCAGTACTTC; CDR3aa: CASSRREGYEQYF
j_gene: TRBJ1-6; v_gene: TRBV19; abundance: few; d_gene: .; CDR3nt: TGTGCCAGTAGTATTAGATCCGGTTCACCCCTCCACTTT; CDR3aa: CASSIRSGSPLHF
j_gene: TRBJ2-7; v_gene: TRBV7-9; abundance: few; d_gene: .; CDR3nt: TGTGCCAGCAGCCAATTACGGACGGGGTACGAGCAGTACTTC; CDR3aa: CASSQLRTGYEQYF
j_gene: TRBJ2-7; v_gene: TRBV5-1; abundance: few; d_gene: .; CDR3nt: TGCGCCAGCAGGGCAGACCACTACGAGCAGTACTTC; CDR3aa: CASRADHYEQYF
j_gene: TRBJ2-5; v_gene: TRBV6-1; abundance: .; d_gene: .; CDR3nt: TGTGCCAGCAGGGGACGGGAGACCGGGGCGCGAGAGACCCAGTACTTC; CDR3aa: CASRGRETGARETQYF
j_gene: TRBJ2-7; v_gene: TRBV29-1; abundance: .; d_gene: TRBD2; CDR3nt: TGCAGCGTTGGGGGGGATAGCGGGGGTTTCTACGAGCAGTACTTC; CDR3aa: CSVGGDSGGFYEQYF
j_gene: TRBJ2-2; v_gene: TRBV7-9; abundance: .; d_gene: TRBD2; CDR3nt: TGTGCCAGCAGCACACTGACTAGCGTTCACACCGGGGAGCTGTTTTTT; CDR3aa: CASSTLTSVHTGELFF
j_gene: TRBJ2-5; v_gene: TRBV15; abundance: many; d_gene: .; CDR3nt: TGTGCCACCAGCAGGGAGACAGTAGAGACCCAGTACTTC; CDR3aa: CATSRETVETQYF
j_gene: TRBJ1-3; v_gene: TRBV27; abundance: .; d_gene: .; CDR3nt: TGTGCCAGCAGTCCGATTAGCTCTGGAAACACCATATATTTT; CDR3aa: CASSPISSGNTIYF
j_gene: TRBJ1-1; v_gene: TRBV20-1; abundance: .; d_gene: TRBD1; CDR3nt: TGCAGTGCTAGAGATCGGGGACAGGGATCCACTGAAGCTTTCTTT; CDR3aa: CSARDRGQGSTEAFF
j_gene: TRBJ1-5; v_gene: TRBV12-3/TRBV12-4; abundance: few; d_gene: TRBD1; CDR3nt: TGTGCCAGCAATAAGGGGGCTAGCAATCAGCCCCAGCATTTT; CDR3aa: CASNKGASNQPQHF
j_gene: TRBJ1-4; v_gene: TRBV20-1; abundance: .; d_gene: .; CDR3nt: TGCAGTGCTAGCGGGGGCGGGAATGAAAAACTGTTTTTT; CDR3aa: CSASGGGNEKLFF
j_gene: TRBJ1-2; v_gene: TRBV5-1; abundance: few; d_gene: .; CDR3nt: TGTGCCAGCAGCGTGACGGTTAACTATGGCTACACCTTC; CDR3aa: CASSVTVNYGYTF
j_gene: TRBJ1-1; v_gene: TRBV2; abundance: .; d_gene: TRBD1; CDR3nt: TGTGCCAGCAGCCAATCAGGGGGACACACTGAAGCTTTCTTT; CDR3aa: CASSQSGGHTEAFF
j_gene: TRBJ1-5; v_gene: TRBV10-2; abundance: many; d_gene: .; CDR3nt: TGCGCCAGCAGCGGGGCTAATCAGCCCCAGCATTTT; CDR3aa: CASSGANQPQHF
j_gene: TRBJ2-7; v_gene: TRBV5-1; abundance: .; d_gene: .; CDR3nt: TGCGCCAGCAGCTTGTCGGTAGCTAACGAGCAGTACTTC; CDR3aa: CASSLSVANEQYF
j_gene: TRBJ1-2; v_gene: TRBV9; abundance: few; d_gene: .; CDR3nt: TGTGCCAGCAGCGTTTGGGGGAATGGCTACACCTTC; CDR3aa: CASSVWGNGYTF
j_gene: TRBJ1-6; v_gene: TRBV29-1; abundance: .; d_gene: TRBD1; CDR3nt: TGCAGCCCGAGGGGACAGCCAAATTCACCCCTCCACTTT; CDR3aa: CSPRGQPNSPLHF
j_gene: TRBJ1-2; v_gene: TRBV12-3/TRBV12-4; abundance: few; d_gene: .; CDR3nt: TGTGCCAGCAGTGATTATTTGGGGGCTAACTATGGCTACACCTTC; CDR3aa: CASSDYLGANYGYTF
j_gene: TRBJ2-2; v_gene: TRBV10-3; abundance: .; d_gene: .; CDR3nt: TGTGCCATCAGTGATGTGGGGTCGGTGGGCACCGGGGAGCTGTTTTTT; CDR3aa: CAISDVGSVGTGELFF